This TCR beta chain was observed in a study of Ad26.COV2.S vaccination and SARS-CoV-2 variants (dated by TCRdb to the early 2020s). Notes on the research overall: Vaccine-arm donors came from COV1001, a multicentre, randomized, double-blind, placebo-controlled phase I-IIa trial of Ad26.COV2.S in healthy adults. Participants in the trial were split at random into five groups of five each, receiving low-dose or high-dose Ad26.COV2.S once or twice, or else placebo on both occasions. Ad26.COV2.S was administered intramuscularly at 5 x 10^10 or 1 x 10^11 viral particles, either as a single shot or as two shots given 56 days apart. The specificity and breadth of SARS-CoV-2-reactive T cell receptors after Ad26.COV2.S vaccination were assessed by TCRbeta repertoire sequencing. Investigators remained blinded to trial group allocation during experiments and outcome assessment. A total of some 30 samples were included in the TCR-sequenced set, comprising some 20 Ad26.COV2.S vaccine recipients, 5 placebo recipients and 8 SARS-CoV-2 convalescent individuals.

Overall study results and their limits: Compared with placebo recipients, Ad26.COV2.S recipients showed higher spike-specific TCR breadth (P = 0.0014). Vaccine and placebo recipients had comparable non-spike TCR breadth, which fits with the vaccine containing only spike. The authors noted that total T cell responses may have been underestimated by the TCR breadth and depth analyses. The study was not powered for comparison of responses between vaccine doses or regimens. Substantial breadth of spike-specific CD8+ and CD4+ T cell responses was reported after vaccination.

The intended sense of this specimen's treatment or condition label: around 19 received Ad26.COV2.S at low or high dose, single or two shots; about 5 received placebo; per-sample allocation not given. For vaccine and placebo recipients, the sequenced repertoires came from samples collected on day 63 after the first injection. Between 29 July and 7 August 2020, Cohort 1b enrolled about 27 adults aged 18-55 years at one site in Boston, USA. Ad26.COV2.S was a replication-incompetent adenovirus type 26 vector that expressed a prefusion-stabilized SARS-CoV-2 spike protein derived from the original Wuhan strain. The immunoSEQ Assay was the method used to sequence TCRbeta CDR3 regions. After extraction, genomic DNA underwent amplification by bias-controlled multiplex PCR, followed by high-throughput sequencing. The original pipeline was this. Collapsing and filtering of sequences were performed to quantify the absolute abundance of each unique TCRbeta CDR3 region. Usable DNA was measured by amplifying reference genes present in all nucleated cells, and TCRbeta template counts were normalized to that usable DNA to estimate T cell fraction. Repertoire TCRs were annotated as SARS-CoV-2-specific when V gene, CDR3 amino acid sequence and J gene were exactly matched to a known reactive TCR set. The reference SARS-CoV-2 TCR set was obtained from MIRA and was filtered for enrichment in COVID-19-positive ImmuneCODE repertoires, whereby public or cross-reactive TCRs were removed. Drawing on the MIRA antigens, annotated TCRs were analysed further at the level of specific ORF or position within ORF. Breadth was defined as annotated unique rearrangements over total unique productive rearrangements; depth was the summed frequency of those rearrangements. Two-sided Wilcoxon rank-sum tests were used to compare TCR breadth between groups. TCRdb took this table from immuneACCESS and kept in-frame rearrangements with V and J called. Such tables lack part of the clones; where checked against another copy, unresolved V genes explain under half of the gap, and the rest is unexplained. V, J and clone size are those of that table, while D and trimming were read from the DNA. The sample contains about 350,000 clones, approximately 85% of them found a single time. The ten largest make up 3% to 4% of the sample.

A note on this clone: This receptor's antigen is unknown. Base-call qualities are not available, and no considerably larger clone is one nucleotide away.

This sample comprised peripheral blood, obtained in a trial of Ad26.COV2.S vaccine versus placebo. The TCR was taken from a person between 18 and 65 years old who received the Ad26.COV2.S COVID-19 vaccine or a placebo.

The nucleotides are TGCGCCAGCAACCCGGGACAGCCCACAGATACGCAGTATTTT. The resulting protein is CASNPGQPTDTQYF. The receptor chain draws on TRBV5-1 and TRBJ2-3, with TRBD1 identical over 7 junction bases. The CDR3 contains 14 residues, cysteine and phenylalanine counted. CDR3 DNA only is kept here, 42 bases in frame from base 1. At the junction V is shortened by 6 bases and J by 2 bases; bases outside the gene matches: 6. The germline V gene yields SGHRS for CDR1 and YFSETQ for CDR2. With all but the CDR3 taken from the reference TRBV5-1 and TRBJ2-3 genes, the full variable domain is: KAGVTQTPRYLIKTRGQQVTLSCSPISGHRSVSWYQQTPGQGLQFLFEYFSETQRNKGNFPGRFSGRQFSNSRSEMNVSTLELGDSALYLCASNPGQPTDTQYFGPGTRLTVL.